A selection of T cell receptor beta chains follows, all from one sample in a study of blood T cell repertoires in COVID-19. The method was immunoSEQ multiplex PCR; TCRdb's version includes in-frame clones alone and lacks a portion of them. Here the sample spans 300,000 to 350,000 clones, about 93% being singletons. Sequencing was performed on peripheral blood. The receptors originated from a woman younger than 35 who had recovered from COVID-19. Both conserved end residues are trimmed from each CDR3. The order of the fields is J gene, V gene, CDR3 protein.

j_gene: TRBJ2-3; v_gene: TRBV11-3; CDR3aa: ASSTRLAGVPDTQY
j_gene: TRBJ2-1; v_gene: TRBV11-2; CDR3aa: ASSSSGGYNEQF
j_gene: TRBJ1-5; v_gene: TRBV7-2; CDR3aa: ASSLKTEQPQH
j_gene: TRBJ1-5; v_gene: TRBV2; CDR3aa: ASGGEEDQPQH
j_gene: TRBJ2-5; v_gene: TRBV4-3; CDR3aa: ASSRFWRGVQETQY
j_gene: TRBJ1-6; v_gene: TRBV6-2/TRBV6-3; CDR3aa: ASSSPTGGWGSPLH
j_gene: TRBJ1-2; v_gene: TRBV7-2; CDR3aa: ASSSMAGGIYGYT
j_gene: TRBJ1-4; v_gene: TRBV11-3; CDR3aa: ASSSADWTGTEDEKLF
j_gene: TRBJ1-6; v_gene: TRBV24-1; CDR3aa: ATGLGGNSPLH
j_gene: TRBJ1-1; v_gene: TRBV24-1; CDR3aa: ATSSRGGRHTEAF
j_gene: TRBJ1-1; v_gene: TRBV7-8; CDR3aa: ASGAGDPNTEAF
j_gene: TRBJ2-3; v_gene: TRBV3-1/TRBV3-2; CDR3aa: ASSRGLAGVGTDTQY
j_gene: TRBJ1-1; v_gene: TRBV5-1; CDR3aa: ASSLATRVNTEAF
j_gene: TRBJ2-3; v_gene: TRBV11-2; CDR3aa: ASRLWGEGRDTQY
j_gene: TRBJ2-2; v_gene: TRBV11-3; CDR3aa: ASRQGGTGELF
j_gene: TRBJ2-1; v_gene: TRBV10-3; CDR3aa: AISDRTGALNEQF
j_gene: TRBJ2-5; v_gene: TRBV6-2/TRBV6-3; CDR3aa: ASSYPSSGRAGIRETQY
j_gene: TRBJ2-3; v_gene: TRBV27; CDR3aa: ASTPGGRATDTQY
j_gene: TRBJ2-3; v_gene: TRBV7-9; CDR3aa: ASSTMGTDTQY
j_gene: TRBJ2-5; v_gene: TRBV6-2/TRBV6-3; CDR3aa: ASSDSRETQY
j_gene: TRBJ2-1; v_gene: TRBV29-1; CDR3aa: SVVGGRYNEQF
j_gene: TRBJ2-1; v_gene: TRBV7-8; CDR3aa: ASSLAGGYEQF
j_gene: TRBJ1-2; v_gene: TRBV5-1; CDR3aa: ASSLSGQGFFGYT
j_gene: TRBJ1-1; v_gene: TRBV13; CDR3aa: ASSPNAGQVNTEAF
j_gene: TRBJ2-2; v_gene: TRBV30; CDR3aa: AWSVSGRDSGELF
j_gene: TRBJ1-1; v_gene: TRBV15; CDR3aa: ATSRAVDTEAF
j_gene: TRBJ2-3; v_gene: TRBV10-3; CDR3aa: AISEASGSADTQY
j_gene: TRBJ2-3; v_gene: TRBV7-2; CDR3aa: ASSSRLAGATDTQY
j_gene: TRBJ1-3; v_gene: TRBV6-5; CDR3aa: ASSYSSPSSGNTIY
j_gene: TRBJ1-5; v_gene: TRBV15; CDR3aa: ATSRDESYSNQPQH
j_gene: TRBJ1-5; v_gene: TRBV6-5; CDR3aa: ASMRGSGQPQH
j_gene: TRBJ2-3; v_gene: TRBV14; CDR3aa: ASSQERDWNTDTQY
j_gene: TRBJ1-1; v_gene: TRBV3-1/TRBV3-2; CDR3aa: ASSRRQANTEAF
j_gene: TRBJ2-3; v_gene: TRBV19; CDR3aa: ASSILLAGTQY
j_gene: TRBJ1-5; v_gene: TRBV10-3; CDR3aa: AISDSQGSNQPQH
j_gene: TRBJ1-6; v_gene: TRBV10-1; CDR3aa: ASSESGSSPLH
j_gene: TRBJ1-5; v_gene: TRBV5-6; CDR3aa: ASNRQGLYGNQPQH
j_gene: TRBJ1-1; v_gene: TRBV7-2; CDR3aa: ASSYKPGVLNTEAF
j_gene: TRBJ2-3; v_gene: TRBV24-1; CDR3aa: ATSDAAAGPDTQY
j_gene: TRBJ2-1; v_gene: TRBV11-3; CDR3aa: ASSLVGGLGQF
j_gene: TRBJ2-5; v_gene: TRBV11-3; CDR3aa: ASSLGPTQETQY
j_gene: TRBJ1-1; v_gene: TRBV10-3; CDR3aa: AISPRGYGTEAF
j_gene: TRBJ1-1; v_gene: TRBV4-3; CDR3aa: ASSQATGYPNTEAF